This TCR beta chain was retrieved from a study of T cell changes during pregnancy in multiple sclerosis. Using immunoSEQ multiplex PCR, the repertoire was profiled, and TCRdb retains in-frame clones only, with some absent. The table lists some 80,000 clones, about 94% of them singletons. With 5 bases clipped from V and 7 bases from J, the junction kept 12 bases outside the gene matches. Germline V gene lookup returns CDR1 SEHNR and CDR2 FQNEAQ (reference sequence). CDR3 size: 16 residues. V gene TRBV7-9 combines with J gene TRBJ2-7; TRBD1 matches at 12 bases. The sample consisted of CD4+ T cells from peripheral blood mononuclear cells, taken after pregnancy. This TCR was sampled from a female donor with multiple sclerosis, enrolled in a pregnancy study. The CDR3 loop is CASSKNPGQGAREQYF. The CDR3 nucleotides are TGTGCCAGCAGCAAGAACCCGGGACAGGGGGCCCGGGAGCAGTACTTC.